What follows are 23 T cell receptor beta chains derived from one specimen sequenced in a study of T cells after yellow fever vaccination. TCRdb passed the 5' RACE reads through MiXCR, listing each CDR3 protein once. The data hold around 300,000 distinct CDR3 sequences, with roughly 4.3% observed a single time. Sequences were derived from PBMCs, sampled 5 days after the yellow fever booster vaccination. These receptor sequences come from a man between 18 and 29 years old who received the YFV17D yellow fever vaccine.

The chain employs TRBV10-3 and TRBJ2-1; D remains ambiguous. CDR3 size: 12 residues. Trimming removed 2 bases from V and 7 bases from J, with 6 bases in between. Germline V gives CDR1 ENHRY, CDR2 SYGVKD. CDR3 DNA: TGTGCCATCAGTGAGGTTTGGAATGAGCAGTTCTTC. Translation gives CAISEVWNEQFF.

This clonotype was seen repeatedly, ten times or more. The chain has TRBV12-3 or TRBV12-4 and TRBJ2-1, with D possibly being TRBD2 (5 bases). Trimming left V 7 bases short and J 3 bases short, with 16 bases between. This CDR3 contains 15 residues. Written as DNA, the CDR3 is TGTGCCAGCACCGTCGACTATTTTGGCTACAATGAGCAGTTCTTC. Its translation: CASTVDYFGYNEQFF.

J is TRBJ2-5 and V is TRBV12-3 or TRBV12-4; D is ambiguous. V lost 2 bases and J lost 2, with 9 bases in between. The CDR3 loop spans 14 amino acids. The CDR3 DNA reads TGTGCCAGCAGTTTAATTGGTAGACAAGAGACCCAGTACTTC. This codes for CASSLIGRQETQYF.

Many counts were recorded for this clonotype. The J gene is TRBJ1-3, the V gene TRBV9; D is possibly TRBD1 (6 bases). The germline gives CDR1 SGDLS, CDR2 YYNGEE. V was cut by 1 base and J by 4 bases, with 12 bases left in between. This CDR3 has 15 amino acids. In nucleotides, the CDR3 is TGTGCCAGCAGCGTACAGGGGAGCCCCGGAAACACCATATATTTT. Its protein product is CASSVQGSPGNTIYF.

The rearrangement joins TRBV14 to TRBJ2-7; 11 bases map to TRBD2. The V gene end was trimmed by 1 base and the J gene end by 5 bases; junction bases not matched to a gene: 10. The CDR3 contains 17 residues. In germline, CDR1 is SGHDN, CDR2 FVKESK. The CDR3: CASSQVPSGGSFDEQYV. Here the CDR3 DNA reads TGTGCCAGCAGCCAAGTCCCTAGCGGGGGGTCCTTTGACGAGCAGTACGTC.

The chain is built from TRBV6-2 or TRBV6-3 and TRBJ1-5; 7 bases match TRBD1. Germline values: CDR1 MNHEY, CDR2 SVGEGT. The ends lost 0 bases at V and 1 base at J; junction bases unmatched: 9. The CDR3 is 18 residues long. CDR3 nucleotides: TGTGCCAGCAGTTACTCGTCGGGGCAGGGGGAAAGCAATCAGCCCCAGCATTTT. Residues: CASSYSSGQGESNQPQHF.

This clonotype has at least ten counts. CDR3 nucleotides: TGTGCCAGTCGGGGGGGCTCCTACAATGAGCAGTTCTTC. Translated: CASRGGSYNEQFF. V and J are TRBV7-2 and TRBJ2-1; 8 bases map to TRBD2. The germline CDR1 and CDR2 sequences are SGHTA and FQGNSA. V shed 9 bases and J 0 bases; nucleotides not matched to a gene: 1. CDR3 length: 13 residues.

This clonotype was counted between two and nine times. CDR3 nucleotide sequence: TGCGCCAGCAGCCAAGATTCAAGTTCCGATGAAAAACTGTTTTTT. This encodes CASSQDSSSDEKLFF. J is TRBJ1-4 and V is TRBV4-3; D is undetermined. The CDR3 covers 15 residues. Germline CDR1 reads LGHNA; CDR2 reads YSLEER. V lost 0 bases to trimming and J lost 6 bases, with 11 bases between them.

This clonotype was counted between two and nine times. The chain links TRBV20-1 to TRBJ2-3, with TRBD2 matching 12 bases. V gave up 6 bases and J gave up 4 bases; unmatched junction bases: 11. Germline CDR1 DFQATT, CDR2 SNEGSKA (reference sequence). The CDR3 sequence is 16 residues long. The CDR3 spells CSARDRLAGAPDTQYF. CDR3 nucleotide sequence: TGCAGTGCGCGCGACCGACTAGCGGGGGCCCCAGATACGCAGTATTTT.

This clonotype has a handful of counts. The chain joins TRBV10-3 to TRBJ1-1; D is undetermined. V lost 6 bases and J 8 bases, leaving 19 bases between the germline ends. The CDR3 consists of 14 residues. CDR1 and CDR2 from the germline V gene are ENHRY and SYGVKD. The CDR3 bases are TGTGCCATCAGCCCCGCGACGGACGCCGTAGAAGCTTTCTTT. Protein sequence: CAISPATDAVEAFF.

This clonotype was found a few times. V and J are TRBV12-3 or TRBV12-4 and TRBJ2-3; D is undetermined. Trimming left V 5 bases short and J 6 bases short, with 12 bases between. CDR3 length: 13 residues. The CDR3 is CASSLPPPDTQYF. As DNA, the CDR3 is TGTGCCAGCAGTCTCCCCCCCCCGGATACGCAGTATTTT.

This clonotype was seen repeatedly, ten times or more. The V gene is TRBV7-2, the J gene TRBJ2-1; no reliable D call. Germline V lookup: CDR1 SGHTA, CDR2 FQGNSA. The germline V and J ends were trimmed by 2 bases and 9 bases, with 11 bases remaining between them. CDR3 length: 13 residues. CDR3 sequence: CASSLLTAVEQFF. In DNA, the CDR3 is TGTGCCAGCAGCTTATTAACGGCGGTTGAGCAGTTCTTC.

The genes are TRBV25-1 and TRBJ2-1, with D unclear. The CDR3 runs 14 residues. CDR1 and CDR2 from the germline V gene are MGHDK and SYGVNS. V lost 2 bases and J lost 8, with 13 bases in between. The CDR3 loop reads CASSEPGSQDEQFF. For the CDR3, the DNA is TGTGCCAGCAGTGAACCGGGCTCCCAGGATGAGCAGTTCTTC.

This clonotype was detected ten times or more. The chain is built from TRBV27 and TRBJ2-2; D is unclear. The CDR3 is made up of 11 amino acids. Germline V lookup: CDR1 MNHEY, CDR2 SMNVEV (reference sequence). The V gene lost 8 bases and the J gene lost 3 bases, with 4 bases spanning the gap. The CDR3 here is CASGDTGELFF. The CDR3 nucleotides read TGTGCCAGCGGGGACACCGGGGAGCTGTTTTTT.

This clonotype was found a few times. The chain recombines TRBV4-1 with TRBJ2-1, with 9 bases matching TRBD2. The CDR3 is 15 residues long. Germline CDR1 is MGHRA and CDR2 is YSYEKL. The ends lost 4 bases at V and 8 bases at J; junction bases unmatched: 9. The CDR3 sequence: CASSPETSGDHEQFF. CDR3 DNA: TGCGCCAGCAGCCCGGAGACTAGCGGCGACCATGAGCAGTTCTTC.

This clonotype was recorded a few times. The chain combines TRBV7-8 with TRBJ2-6, with D hard to call. The CDR3 loop spans 16 amino acids. Germline V lookup: CDR1 SGHVS, CDR2 FQNEAQ. Trimming took off 5 bases at V and 0 bases at J, with 11 bases between the two ends. For the CDR3, the DNA is TGTGCCAGCAGCCCACGGTCGGGCTCTGGGGCCAACGTCCTGACTTTC. Translating it yields CASSPRSGSGANVLTF.

This clonotype came up a few times. The rearrangement links TRBV4-2 to TRBJ2-2; the D gene is possibly TRBD2 (6 bases). The V and J ends lost 3 bases and 3 bases respectively, with 17 bases between them. CDR3 length: 17 amino acids. The germline V gene has CDR1 LGHNA and CDR2 YNFKEQ. The CDR3 sequence is CASSHSGRYLDTGELFF. The CDR3 region has the DNA TGTGCCAGCAGCCATTCTGGGAGGTATTTGGACACCGGGGAGCTGTTTTTT.

This chain links TRBV5-1 with TRBJ2-3; no definite D call. This CDR3 has 14 amino acids. The germline V and J ends were trimmed by 1 base and 3 bases, with 9 bases remaining between them. The V gene's germline CDR1 is SGHRS and CDR2 YFSETQ. The CDR3 nucleotides are TGCGCCAGCAGCTTGTCCCAGCAAACAGATACGCAGTATTTT. Its protein is CASSLSQQTDTQYF.

The chain has TRBV19 and TRBJ2-5, with D perhaps matching TRBD1 (6 bases). Germline V gene lookup returns CDR1 LNHDA and CDR2 SQIVND (reference sequence). There are 12 residues in the CDR3. The germline V and J ends were trimmed by 3 bases and 5 bases, with 7 bases remaining between them. CDR3 nucleotide sequence: TGTGCCAGTAGTATTAGGGGGGAGACCCAGTACTTC. It translates to CASSIRGETQYF.

This clonotype was observed a few times. The rearrangement joins TRBV7-9 to TRBJ2-7, with 9 bases matching TRBD1. The CDR3 is made up of 15 amino acids. Germline CDR1 and CDR2: SEHNR and FQNEAQ (reference sequence). The ends lost 5 bases at V and 6 bases at J; junction bases unmatched: 11. This chain's CDR3 is CASSPGTGPLGEQYV. The CDR3 DNA follows: TGTGCCAGCAGCCCGGGGACAGGGCCCCTTGGCGAGCAGTACGTC.

This clonotype occurred a few times. The chain has TRBV7-6 and TRBJ2-3; D is possibly TRBD1 or TRBD2 (7 bases each). Trimming removed 5 bases at V and 0 bases at J, with 15 bases between. Looked up from germline, CDR1 is SGHVS and CDR2 is FNYEAQ. The length of the CDR3 is 16 residues. The CDR3 is CASSPTGRVSTDTQYF. The CDR3 bases are TGTGCCAGCAGCCCGACAGGGAGGGTCAGCACAGATACGCAGTATTTT.

V and J are TRBV7-6 and TRBJ2-3, with 7 bases identical to TRBD2. CDR1 and CDR2 from the germline V gene are SGHVS and FNYEAQ. V dropped 1 base and J dropped 4; count of bases not matched to a gene: 11. The CDR3 sequence is 17 residues long. The CDR3 sequence: CASSLDHLRGWSDTQYF. The CDR3 region has the DNA TGTGCCAGCAGCTTAGATCATCTGCGGGGGTGGTCAGATACGCAGTATTTT.

This clonotype occurred many times. The chain couples TRBV7-7 to TRBJ2-7; D not resolved. The germline V gene encodes CDR1 SSHAT and CDR2 FNYEAQ (reference sequence). The CDR3 is 13 residues long. V lost 1 base and J 4 bases, leaving 8 bases between the germline ends. CDR3 protein: CASSLEENYEQYF. The CDR3, as DNA: TGTGCCAGCAGCTTAGAGGAGAATTACGAGCAGTACTTC.